This entry lists 16 T cell receptor beta chains sequenced from one sample in a study of CD8+CD57+ T cells in acquired aplastic anemia. TCR beta VDJ combinations and CDR3 sequences were profiled from genomic DNA. One entry per CDR3 protein results from TCRdb running MiXCR on the reads. The profile shows some 280,000 distinct CDR3 sequences, 56% of them singletons. The sample consisted of sorted CD4+, CD8+, or CD8+CD57+ T cells (not recorded which) from PBMCs. The receptors shown here come from a human donor with severe aplastic anemia or a healthy control (not recorded which).

The rearrangement links TRBV7-2 to TRBJ1-5; no definite D call. V shed 0 bases and J shed 7 bases, with 7 bases lying between them. The V gene's germline CDR1 is SGHTA and CDR2 FQGNSA. This CDR3 comprises 13 residues. The CDR3 sequence is CASSLAVRQPQHF. The CDR3 DNA is TGTGCCAGCAGCTTAGCGGTTCGGCAGCCCCAGCATTTT.

The V and J genes are TRBV6-5 and TRBJ1-2; D uncertain. CDR3 length equals 13 residues. Trimming removed 6 bases at V and 4 bases at J, with 12 bases between. Germline V gene lookup returns CDR1 MNHEY and CDR2 SVGAGI. The CDR3 here is CASRRTVGYGYTF. Written as DNA, the CDR3 is TGTGCCAGCAGGAGAACCGTTGGCTATGGCTACACCTTC.

The chain's CDR3 is CATSDPGTGDTGELFF. DNA for the CDR3: TGTGCCACCAGTGACCCTGGGACAGGGGACACCGGGGAGCTGTTTTTT. V is TRBV24-1 and J is TRBJ2-2; 10 bases map to TRBD1. Germline V lookup: CDR1 KGHDR, CDR2 SFDVKD. The CDR3 runs 16 residues. V lost 4 bases to trimming and J lost 3 bases; unmatched junction nucleotides: 4.

The V call is TRBV5-1, the J call TRBJ2-6; either TRBD1 or TRBD2 may fit D (6 bases each). V was shortened by 4 bases and J by 10 bases, with 21 bases between the two germline ends. CDR1 and CDR2 (germline): SGHRS, YFSETQ. CDR3 length: 16 amino acids. CDR3 DNA: TGCGCCAGCAGCATTGACGTGGGGGCTGGGGGGAACGTCCTGACTTTC. This encodes CASSIDVGAGGNVLTF.

The chain has TRBV7-2 and TRBJ1-5; D is unresolved. The V gene's germline CDR1 is SGHTA and CDR2 FQGNSA. The CDR3 length is 17 residues. V dropped 5 bases and J dropped 2 bases, with 19 bases sitting between them. The DNA of the CDR3 is TGTGCCAGCAGCCTATATCTCATGAGCCCTGGCAATCAGCCCCAGCATTTT. Amino acid sequence: CASSLYLMSPGNQPQHF.

The chain recombines TRBV5-1 with TRBJ1-2, with D hard to call. CDR1 SGHRS and CDR2 YFSETQ come from the germline V gene. Trimming took off 0 bases at V and 4 bases at J, with 10 bases between the two ends. The CDR3 has 14 amino acids. The CDR3 here is CASSLDGSSYGYTF. In DNA form, the CDR3 reads TGCGCCAGCAGCTTGGATGGGTCTTCCTATGGCTACACCTTC.

This clonotype was recorded only once. This sequence may be a read error, since a much larger clone differs from it by one base. The chain employs TRBV12-3 or TRBV12-4 and TRBJ2-7; 9 nucleotides align to TRBD1. The CDR3 loop spans 15 amino acids. CDR3 DNA: TGTGCCAGCAGGATAACAGGGGGCGATTTCTACGAGCGGTACTTC. Translated, it gives CASRITGGDFYERYF.

This clonotype was seen a handful of times. Written as DNA, the CDR3 is TGTGCCAGCAGTGAACTGAGAACTGGAAACACCATATATTTT. Encoded protein: CASSELRTGNTIYF. This chain connects TRBV2 to TRBJ1-3; no clear D. V was cut by 2 bases and J by 2 bases, with 7 bases left in between. The CDR3 consists of 14 residues. Germline V gene data show CDR1 as SNHLY and CDR2 as FYNNEI.

This chain links TRBV5-1 with TRBJ2-7; D is perhaps TRBD1 (5 bases). The CDR3 has 14 residues. Germline lookup yields CDR1 SGHRS and CDR2 YFSETQ. V lost 0 bases and J 5 bases, leaving 12 bases between the germline ends. The CDR3 bases are TGCGCCAGCAGCTTGGCAGGGCTGCTCAACGAGCAGTACTTC. Its translation: CASSLAGLLNEQYF.

The chain carries TRBV5-6 and TRBJ1-2; 9 bases are a match to TRBD1. CDR3 length: 14 residues. V lost 5 bases, J lost 6 bases, and 8 bases stayed unmatched. Germline values: CDR1 SGHDT, CDR2 YYEEEE. Here the CDR3 reads CASRSRQGENGYTF. As DNA, the CDR3 is TGTGCCAGCAGATCTCGACAGGGGGAGAATGGCTACACCTTC.

This chain uses TRBV2 with TRBJ1-6; tentative D call: TRBD1 (6 bases). The CDR3 has 14 amino acids. Trimming removed 6 bases from V and 9 bases from J, with 15 bases in between. Germline V gene data show CDR1 as SNHLY and CDR2 as FYNNEI. DNA of the CDR3: TGTGCCAGCAGCTGGGGGGCGGTAGGTTCACCCCTCCACTTT. Translating it yields CASSWGAVGSPLHF.

The rearrangement links TRBV29-1 to TRBJ2-7; D assignment may be TRBD1 or TRBD2 (6 bases each). The CDR3 loop spans 12 amino acids. V was shortened by 4 bases and J by 5 bases, with 12 bases between the two germline ends. Germline CDR1 reads SQVTM; CDR2 reads ANQGSEA. In DNA, the CDR3 is TGCAGCGTTGTTCAACGGGGGCACGAGCAGTACTTC. Translation gives CSVVQRGHEQYF.

The chain is built from TRBV7-2 and TRBJ2-2, with 8 bases identical to TRBD1. V was clipped by 5 bases and J by 0 bases; unmatched bases: 5. The CDR3 extends over 16 amino acids. Germline-derived CDR1 and CDR2 are SGHTA and FQGNSA. CDR3 loop: CASSPRDRSNTGELFF. The CDR3 coding sequence is TGTGCCAGCAGCCCCAGGGACAGGTCGAACACCGGGGAGCTGTTTTTT.

This chain links TRBV9 with TRBJ2-5, with no clear D. With 2 bases removed from V and 5 bases from J, the gap between germline ends came to 16 bases. Germline V gives CDR1 SGDLS, CDR2 YYNGEE. There are 15 residues in the CDR3. As DNA, the CDR3 is TGTGCCAGCAGCGTTGCCTCCCCGGTCCGGGAGACCCAGTACTTC. Its translation is CASSVASPVRETQYF.

This chain connects TRBV20-1 to TRBJ2-1; a possible D gene is TRBD2 (7 bases). The V end was cut by 1 base, the J end by 4 bases, with 11 bases between. This CDR3 has 14 residues. From germline, CDR1 is DFQATT and CDR2 SNEGSKA (reference sequence). The CDR3 bases are TGCAGTGCTAGAGTAGGGGGGGATTACAATGAGCAGTTCTTC. This translates into CSARVGGDYNEQFF.

This chain links TRBV5-1 with TRBJ1-2; no firm D call. From germline, CDR1 is SGHRS and CDR2 YFSETQ. The ends were cut back, 4 bases at V and 2 bases at J, with 6 bases in the middle. The CDR3 is 12 residues long. The CDR3 loop is CASSVDNYGYTF. CDR3 coding DNA: TGCGCCAGCAGCGTGGACAACTATGGCTACACCTTC.